These T cell receptor beta chains were read from a single sample in a study of PD-L1 blockade in urothelial cancer. Measured with immunoSEQ multiplex PCR; TCRdb has only the in-frame clones, and not every one. The profile covers over 75,000 clones, with more than 70% appearing a single time and 13% to 15% taken by the ten largest. Sample: PBMCs, taken around atezolizumab (anti-PD-L1) treatment. The receptors originated from a man between 60 and 70 years old with urothelial cancer. CDR3s include the opening cysteine and the closing phenylalanine or tryptophan.

TRBJ2-7 TRBV4-3 CASSLHRGPYEQYF
TRBJ2-1 TRBV7-2 CASSLAARGVYNEQFF
TRBJ2-7 TRBV7-2 CASIALQGPEQYF
TRBJ2-7 TRBV7-2 CASTRSEAYEQYF
TRBJ2-7 TRBV19 CASRSGQGSGEQYF
TRBJ2-7 TRBV21-1 CASSRGQDSYEQYF
TRBJ2-1 TRBV5-1 CASSLYGVSSYNEQFF
TRBJ2-1 TRBV9 CASTRDRFYNEQFF
TRBJ2-7 TRBV6-6 CASTLGRVDEQYF
TRBJ2-7 TRBV29-1 CSVELALAGVSYEQYF
TRBJ1-5 TRBV4-3 CASSRDRWSNQPQHF
TRBJ2-3 TRBV5-1 CASSLSGEPTDTQYF
TRBJ2-7 TRBV18 CASSPGLNDEQYF
TRBJ1-2 TRBV28 CASSFKDRGGGGYTF
TRBJ2-5 TRBV30 CAWTPIEKETQYF
TRBJ2-7 TRBV10-3 CANKPQGSYEQYF
TRBJ2-7 TRBV4-1 CASSLDRESPYEQYF
TRBJ2-5 TRBV9 CASSSGLAWETQYF
TRBJ1-1 TRBV7-3 CASSLSGTGRGGRAFF
TRBJ1-4 TRBV5-6 CASSLAGVTNEKLFF
TRBJ1-5 TRBV6-6 CASRPGTDHQPQHF
TRBJ2-5 TRBV4-1 CASSRKRGGGETQYF
TRBJ2-1 TRBV6-1 CASSEREGGVHISVSNEQFF
TRBJ1-5 TRBV30 CAWKVRGNGNNQPQHF
TRBJ1-1 TRBV30 CAWSASPSGAEAFF
TRBJ2-2 TRBV7-3 CASSRQGRNTGELFF
TRBJ2-2 TRBV11-2 CASSNRDIDTGELFF
TRBJ2-6 TRBV9 CASSVAGTGANVLTF
TRBJ2-7 TRBV2 CASRVDRVYEQYF
TRBJ2-3 TRBV28 CASSTTGIQDTQYF
TRBJ2-5 TRBV11-3 CASSLRLAGRVETQYF
TRBJ2-1 TRBV5-4 CASSLEGTRAYNEQFF
TRBJ2-5 TRBV29-1 CSVRTTIEGTQYF
TRBJ1-4 TRBV11-2 CASSLEGGSNEKLFF
TRBJ2-7 TRBV6-5 CARGERDCYEQYF
TRBJ1-2 TRBV5-1 CASSTGTGGNYGYTF
TRBJ1-4 TRBV15 CATSRRTYNEKLFF
TRBJ2-5 TRBV5-5 CASSLTGAETQYF
TRBJ2-7 TRBV7-8 CASSLGGAITTYEQYF
TRBJ2-1 TRBV4-1 CASSHNRREQFF